The rows below give T cell receptor beta chains drawn from one sample of a study of T cell responses to AZD1222 COVID-19 vaccine. Only in-frame clones appear in the TCRdb table, and some are missing; sequencing was by immunoSEQ multiplex PCR. Found here are around 140,000 clones, approximately 90% of them singletons; the top ten hold 1.6%. This material consisted of peripheral blood, taken on day 0 of AZD1222 vaccination. These receptors were obtained from an adult in good health. CDR3s include the opening cysteine and the closing phenylalanine or tryptophan. Each record gives: V gene, J gene, CDR3 protein.

TRBV7-9	TRBJ1-3	CASTSSGGRGSGNTIYF
TRBV14	TRBJ2-7	CASRPQGNRVEQYF
TRBV28	TRBJ1-2	CASSSSGTDNQGYTF
TRBV3-1/TRBV3-2	TRBJ2-5	CASSQVERETQYF
TRBV2	TRBJ1-3	CASSPQGNTIYF
TRBV5-1	TRBJ2-1	CASSLASASGRNEQFF
TRBV7-9	TRBJ1-4	CASSRDRDEKLFF
TRBV5-1	TRBJ2-3	CASNNGGHLTDTQYF
TRBV30	TRBJ2-5	CAWSTGEETQYF
TRBV28	TRBJ1-2	CASKGQGVGYGYTF
TRBV7-8	TRBJ2-1	CASSDNGGYEQFF
TRBV6-5	TRBJ1-5	CASILRLDSNQPQHF
TRBV7-9	TRBJ2-5	CASSSTGGQETQYF
TRBV29-1	TRBJ1-1	CSAEGALNTEAFF
TRBV5-4	TRBJ2-5	CASSWGGARETQYF
TRBV24-1	TRBJ1-6	CATSDSLAGTPSPLHF
TRBV5-1	TRBJ1-2	CASSLNRDGLYGYTF
TRBV7-2	TRBJ2-1	CASSLLKGGSSYNEQFF
TRBV30	TRBJ1-2	CAWSELRQVYGYTF
TRBV30	TRBJ1-1	CAWSVRENTEAFF
TRBV27	TRBJ2-3	CASSSAGADTDTQYF
TRBV25-1	TRBJ1-6	CASSEWGNSPLHF
TRBV28	TRBJ1-2	CASSLRANYGYTF
TRBV5-4	TRBJ2-6	CASSIGRAHSGANVLTF
TRBV15	TRBJ2-7	CATARDRSYEQYF
TRBV28	TRBJ1-2	CASSFSDRGQYGYTF
TRBV19	TRBJ1-1	CASSMRQGASEAFF